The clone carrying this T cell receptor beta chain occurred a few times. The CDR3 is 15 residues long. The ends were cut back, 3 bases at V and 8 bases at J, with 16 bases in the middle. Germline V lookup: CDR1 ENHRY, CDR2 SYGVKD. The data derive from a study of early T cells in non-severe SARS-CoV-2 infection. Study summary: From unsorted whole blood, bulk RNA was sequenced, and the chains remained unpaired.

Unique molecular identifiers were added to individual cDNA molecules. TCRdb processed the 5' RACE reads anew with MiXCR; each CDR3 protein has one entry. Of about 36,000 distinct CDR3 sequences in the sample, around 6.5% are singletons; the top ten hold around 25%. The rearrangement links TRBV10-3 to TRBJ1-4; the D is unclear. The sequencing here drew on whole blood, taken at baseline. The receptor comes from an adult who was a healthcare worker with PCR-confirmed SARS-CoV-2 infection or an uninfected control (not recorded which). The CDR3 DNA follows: TGTGCCATCAGTGATACTGCTTCTACCGAGGAAAAACTGTTTTTT. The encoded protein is CAISDTASTEEKLFF.